This T cell receptor (beta chain) was observed in a study of neoadjuvant nivolumab and ipilimumab in lung cancer. Regarding the study as a whole: Only two of four nivolumab-treated tumors gained richness and clonality by surgery. TCR sequencing covered a small number of samples. TCR richness and clonality were higher in tumors than adjacent uninvolved lung. Higher pretherapy blood TCR richness went with higher resected-tumor richness.

Produced via immunoSEQ multiplex PCR; TCRdb's table is partial and in-frame only. This sample has 25,000 to 30,000 clones, with 76% found just once. V was cut by 0 bases and J by 6 bases, with 12 bases left in between. The CDR3 loop spans 14 amino acids. The V gene's germline CDR1 is SGHVS and CDR2 FQNEAQ. In its sample, this clone ranks as medium-sized (0.01 to 0.1%). Its antigen is as yet unknown. This specimen was tumor tissue, taken after neoadjuvant nivolumab, alone or with ipilimumab, at or shortly before surgery. The chain links TRBV7-8 to TRBJ2-7; D is undetermined. This TCR came from an adult with non-small cell lung cancer. CDR3 region: CASSLAVGQPEQYF. The CDR3 region has the DNA TGTGCCAGCAGCTTAGCCGTAGGGCAACCCGAGCAGTACTTC. The full variable domain, rest sourced from reference TRBV7-8 and TRBJ2-7, is GAGVSQSPRYKVAKRGQDVALRCDPISGHVSLFWYQQALGQGPEFLTYFQNEAQLDKSGLPSDRFFAERPEGSVSTLKIQRTQQEDSAVYLCASSLAVGQPEQYFGPGTRLTVT.